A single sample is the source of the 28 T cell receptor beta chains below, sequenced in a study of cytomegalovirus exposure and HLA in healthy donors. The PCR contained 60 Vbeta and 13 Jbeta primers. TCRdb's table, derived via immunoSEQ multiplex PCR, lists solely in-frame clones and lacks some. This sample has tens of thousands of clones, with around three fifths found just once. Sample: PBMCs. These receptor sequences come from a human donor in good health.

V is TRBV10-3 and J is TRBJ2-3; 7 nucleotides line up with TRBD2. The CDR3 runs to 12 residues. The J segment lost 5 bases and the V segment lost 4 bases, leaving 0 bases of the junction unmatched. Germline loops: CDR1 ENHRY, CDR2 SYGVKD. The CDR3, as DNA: TGTGCCATCAGTGGGGGGGGAGATACGCAGTATTTT. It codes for CAISGGGDTQYF.

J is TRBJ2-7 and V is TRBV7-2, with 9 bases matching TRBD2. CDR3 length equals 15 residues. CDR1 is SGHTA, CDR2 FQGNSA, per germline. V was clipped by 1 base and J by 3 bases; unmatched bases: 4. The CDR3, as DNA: TGTGCCAGCAGCTTAGAGCAGCGGGGGGTCTACGAGCAGTACTTC. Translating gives CASSLEQRGVYEQYF.

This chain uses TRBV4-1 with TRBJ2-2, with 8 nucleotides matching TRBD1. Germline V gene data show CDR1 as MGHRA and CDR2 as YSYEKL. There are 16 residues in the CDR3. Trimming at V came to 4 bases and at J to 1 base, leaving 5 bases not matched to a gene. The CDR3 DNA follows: TGCGCCAGCAGCCGCGGACAGGGAGGGAACACCGGGGAGCTGTTTTTT. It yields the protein CASSRGQGGNTGELFF.

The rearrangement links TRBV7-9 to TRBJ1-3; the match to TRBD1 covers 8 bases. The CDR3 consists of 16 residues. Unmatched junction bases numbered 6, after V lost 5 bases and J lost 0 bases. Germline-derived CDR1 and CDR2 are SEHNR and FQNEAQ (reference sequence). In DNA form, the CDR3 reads TGTGCCAGCAGCCAACGTACAGGGGGCTCTGGAAACACCATATATTTT. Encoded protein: CASSQRTGGSGNTIYF.

CDR3: CASSYSDTFYGYTF. Here the CDR3 DNA reads TGTGCCAGCAGTTACTCGGACACATTTTATGGCTACACCTTC. V usage is TRBV6-5 and J usage is TRBJ1-2; weak D call: TRBD1 (5 bases). V dropped 0 bases and J dropped 5 bases, with 10 bases sitting between them. The germline V gene has CDR1 MNHEY and CDR2 SVGAGI. The CDR3 spans 14 residues.

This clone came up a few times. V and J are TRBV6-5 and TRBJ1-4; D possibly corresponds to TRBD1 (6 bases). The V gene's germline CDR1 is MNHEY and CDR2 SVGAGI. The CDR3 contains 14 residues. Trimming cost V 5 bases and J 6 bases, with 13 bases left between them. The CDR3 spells CASSTRGTDEKLFF. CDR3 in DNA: TGTGCCAGCAGTACAAGGGGGACGGATGAAAAACTGTTTTTT.

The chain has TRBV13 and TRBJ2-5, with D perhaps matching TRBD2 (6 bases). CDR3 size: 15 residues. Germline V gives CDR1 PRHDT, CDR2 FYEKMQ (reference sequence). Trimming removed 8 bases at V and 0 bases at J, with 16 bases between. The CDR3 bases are TGTGCCAGCCAGGGCGGGGCCATGTACCAAGAGACCCAGTACTTC. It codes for CASQGGAMYQETQYF.

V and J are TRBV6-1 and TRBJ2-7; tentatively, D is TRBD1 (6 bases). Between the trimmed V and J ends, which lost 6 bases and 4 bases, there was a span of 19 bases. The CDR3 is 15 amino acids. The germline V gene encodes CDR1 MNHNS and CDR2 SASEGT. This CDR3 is CASRGLTGPVYEQYF. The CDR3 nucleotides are TGTGCCAGCAGGGGCCTTACAGGGCCGGTATACGAGCAGTACTTC.

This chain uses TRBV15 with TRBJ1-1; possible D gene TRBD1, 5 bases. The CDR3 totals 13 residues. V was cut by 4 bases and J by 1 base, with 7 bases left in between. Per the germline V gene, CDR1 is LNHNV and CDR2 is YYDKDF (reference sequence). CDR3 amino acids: CATSIQENTEAFF. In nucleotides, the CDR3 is TGTGCCACCAGCATACAGGAGAACACTGAAGCTTTCTTT.

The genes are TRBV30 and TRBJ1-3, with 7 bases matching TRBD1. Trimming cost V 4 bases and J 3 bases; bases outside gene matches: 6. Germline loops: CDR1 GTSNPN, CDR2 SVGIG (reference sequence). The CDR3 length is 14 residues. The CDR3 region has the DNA TGTGCCTGGACGACAGGGTTGGGTGGAAACACCATATATTTT. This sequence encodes CAWTTGLGGNTIYF.

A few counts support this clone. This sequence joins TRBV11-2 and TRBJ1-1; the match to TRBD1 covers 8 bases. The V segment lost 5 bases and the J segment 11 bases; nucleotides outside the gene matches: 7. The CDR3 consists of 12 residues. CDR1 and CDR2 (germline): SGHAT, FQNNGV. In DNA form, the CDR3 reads TGTGCCAGCAGCCCCCGGACAGGGCACGCTTTCTTT. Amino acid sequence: CASSPRTGHAFF.

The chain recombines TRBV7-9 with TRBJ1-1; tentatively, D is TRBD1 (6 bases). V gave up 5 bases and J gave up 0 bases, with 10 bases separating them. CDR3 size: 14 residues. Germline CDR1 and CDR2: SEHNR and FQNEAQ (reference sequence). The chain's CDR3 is CASSPQGMNTEAFF. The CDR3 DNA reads TGTGCCAGCAGCCCTCAGGGGATGAACACTGAAGCTTTCTTT.

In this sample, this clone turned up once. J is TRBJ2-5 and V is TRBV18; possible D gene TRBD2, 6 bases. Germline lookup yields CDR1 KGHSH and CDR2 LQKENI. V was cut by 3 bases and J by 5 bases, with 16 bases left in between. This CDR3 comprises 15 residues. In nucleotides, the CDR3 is TGTGCCAGCTCACCTTTTGTGGGGGGTTCGGAGACCCAGTACTTC. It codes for CASSPFVGGSETQYF.

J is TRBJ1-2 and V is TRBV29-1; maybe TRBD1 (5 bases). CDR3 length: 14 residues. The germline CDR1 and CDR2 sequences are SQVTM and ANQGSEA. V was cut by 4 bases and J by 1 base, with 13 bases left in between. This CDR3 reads CSVAGGGNNYGYTF. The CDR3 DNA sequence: TGCAGCGTTGCTGGGGGGGGGAATAACTATGGCTACACCTTC.

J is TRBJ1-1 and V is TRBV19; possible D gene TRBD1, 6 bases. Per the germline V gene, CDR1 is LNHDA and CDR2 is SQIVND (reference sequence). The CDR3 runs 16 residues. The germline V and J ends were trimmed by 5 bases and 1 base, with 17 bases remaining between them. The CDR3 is CASSVQGSTPNTEAFF. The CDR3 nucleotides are TGTGCCAGTAGTGTTCAGGGGTCTACGCCGAACACTGAAGCTTTCTTT. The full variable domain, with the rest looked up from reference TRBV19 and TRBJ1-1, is DGGITQSPKYLFRKEGQNVTLSCEQNLNHDAMYWYRQDPGQGLRLIYYSQIVNDFQKGDIAEGYSVSREKKESFPLTVTSAQKNPTAFYLCASSVQGSTPNTEAFFGQGTRLTVV.

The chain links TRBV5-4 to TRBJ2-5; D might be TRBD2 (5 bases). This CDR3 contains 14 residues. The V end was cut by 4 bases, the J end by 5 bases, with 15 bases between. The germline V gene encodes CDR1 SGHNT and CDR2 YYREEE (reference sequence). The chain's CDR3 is CASSPLYGKETQYF. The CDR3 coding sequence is TGTGCCAGCAGCCCCCTGTACGGGAAGGAGACCCAGTACTTC.

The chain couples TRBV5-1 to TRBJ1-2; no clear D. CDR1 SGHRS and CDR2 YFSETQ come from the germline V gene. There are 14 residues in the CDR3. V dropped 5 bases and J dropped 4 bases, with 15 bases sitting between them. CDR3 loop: CASSRVESVYGYTF. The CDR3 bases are TGCGCCAGCAGTCGCGTCGAGTCCGTCTATGGCTACACCTTC.

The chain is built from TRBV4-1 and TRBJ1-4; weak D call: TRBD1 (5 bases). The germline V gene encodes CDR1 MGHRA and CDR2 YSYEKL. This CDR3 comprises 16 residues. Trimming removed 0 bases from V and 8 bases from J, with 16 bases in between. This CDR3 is CASSQEEGPAEEKLFF. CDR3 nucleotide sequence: TGCGCCAGCAGCCAAGAGGAGGGGCCCGCGGAAGAAAAACTGTTTTTT.

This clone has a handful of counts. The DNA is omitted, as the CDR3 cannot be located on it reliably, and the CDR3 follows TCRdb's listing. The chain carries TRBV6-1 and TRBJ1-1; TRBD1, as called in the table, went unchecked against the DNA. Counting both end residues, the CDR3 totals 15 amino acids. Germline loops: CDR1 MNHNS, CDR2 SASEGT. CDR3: CASQGTEAFFGMTLF.

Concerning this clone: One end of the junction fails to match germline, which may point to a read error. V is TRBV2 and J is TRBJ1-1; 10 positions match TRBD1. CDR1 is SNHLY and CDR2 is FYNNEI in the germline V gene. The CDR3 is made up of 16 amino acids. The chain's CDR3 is CASREDETGGRSEAFF. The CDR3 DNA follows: TGTGCCAGCAGGGAAGATGAGACAGGGGGCCGTTCTGAAGCTTTCTTT.

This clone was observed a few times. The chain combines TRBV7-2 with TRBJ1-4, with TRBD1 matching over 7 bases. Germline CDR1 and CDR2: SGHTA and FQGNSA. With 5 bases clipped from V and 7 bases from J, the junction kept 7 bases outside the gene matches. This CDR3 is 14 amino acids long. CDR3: CASSQTGQGEKLFF. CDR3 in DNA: TGTGCCAGCAGCCAGACAGGGCAGGGTGAAAAACTGTTTTTT. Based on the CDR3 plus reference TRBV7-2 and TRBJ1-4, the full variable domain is GAGVSQSPSNKVTEKGKDVELRCDPISGHTALYWYRQSLGQGLEFLIYFQGNSAPDKSGLPSDRFSAERTGGSVSTLTIQRTQQEDSAVYLCASSQTGQGEKLFFGSGTQLSVL.

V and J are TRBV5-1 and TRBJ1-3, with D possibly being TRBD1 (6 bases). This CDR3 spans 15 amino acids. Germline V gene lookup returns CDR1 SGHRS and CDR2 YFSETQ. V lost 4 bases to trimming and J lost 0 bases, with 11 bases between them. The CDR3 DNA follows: TGCGCCAGCAGCCCCCGGACAGACTCTGGAAACACCATATATTTT. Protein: CASSPRTDSGNTIYF.

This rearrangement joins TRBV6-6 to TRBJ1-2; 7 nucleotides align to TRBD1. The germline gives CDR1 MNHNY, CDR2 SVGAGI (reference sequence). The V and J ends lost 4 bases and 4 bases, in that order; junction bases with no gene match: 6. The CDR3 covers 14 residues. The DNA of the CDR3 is TGTGCCAGCAGTTCCCCGACAGGGCCCTATGGCTACACCTTC. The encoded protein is CASSSPTGPYGYTF.

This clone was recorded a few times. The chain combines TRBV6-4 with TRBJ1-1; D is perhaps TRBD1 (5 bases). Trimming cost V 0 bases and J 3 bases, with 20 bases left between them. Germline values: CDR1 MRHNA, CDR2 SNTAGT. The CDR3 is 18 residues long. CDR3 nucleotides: TGTGCCAGCAGTGACTCGGAGCAGGGCGGTTCTGAGGACACTGAAGCTTTCTTT. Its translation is CASSDSEQGGSEDTEAFF.

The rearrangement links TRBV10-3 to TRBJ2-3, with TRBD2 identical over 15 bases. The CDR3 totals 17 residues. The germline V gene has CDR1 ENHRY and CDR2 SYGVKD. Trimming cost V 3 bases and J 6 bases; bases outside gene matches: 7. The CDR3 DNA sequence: TGTGCCATCAGTGACCCGGGACTAGCGGGGGGATCGGATACGCAGTATTTT. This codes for CAISDPGLAGGSDTQYF.

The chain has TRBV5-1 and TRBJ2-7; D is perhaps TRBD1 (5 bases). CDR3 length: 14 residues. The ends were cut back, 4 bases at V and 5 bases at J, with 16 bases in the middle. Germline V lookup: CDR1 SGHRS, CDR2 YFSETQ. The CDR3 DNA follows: TGCGCCAGCAGCCCAGGACATCGTGGGGACGAGCAGTACTTC. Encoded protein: CASSPGHRGDEQYF.

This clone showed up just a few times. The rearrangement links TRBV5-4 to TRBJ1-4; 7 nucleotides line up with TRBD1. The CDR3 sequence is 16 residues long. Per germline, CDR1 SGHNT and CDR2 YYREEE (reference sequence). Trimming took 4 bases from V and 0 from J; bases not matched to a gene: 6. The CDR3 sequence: CASSIKTGTTNEKLFF. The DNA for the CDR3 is TGTGCCAGCAGCATCAAGACAGGGACAACTAATGAAAAACTGTTTTTT.

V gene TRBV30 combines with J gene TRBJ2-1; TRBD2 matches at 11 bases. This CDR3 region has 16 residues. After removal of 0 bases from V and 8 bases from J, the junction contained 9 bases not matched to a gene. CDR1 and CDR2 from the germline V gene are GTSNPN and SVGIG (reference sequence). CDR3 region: CAWSVGLAGGRDEQFF. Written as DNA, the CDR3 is TGTGCCTGGAGTGTGGGGCTAGCGGGGGGCCGGGATGAGCAGTTCTTC.